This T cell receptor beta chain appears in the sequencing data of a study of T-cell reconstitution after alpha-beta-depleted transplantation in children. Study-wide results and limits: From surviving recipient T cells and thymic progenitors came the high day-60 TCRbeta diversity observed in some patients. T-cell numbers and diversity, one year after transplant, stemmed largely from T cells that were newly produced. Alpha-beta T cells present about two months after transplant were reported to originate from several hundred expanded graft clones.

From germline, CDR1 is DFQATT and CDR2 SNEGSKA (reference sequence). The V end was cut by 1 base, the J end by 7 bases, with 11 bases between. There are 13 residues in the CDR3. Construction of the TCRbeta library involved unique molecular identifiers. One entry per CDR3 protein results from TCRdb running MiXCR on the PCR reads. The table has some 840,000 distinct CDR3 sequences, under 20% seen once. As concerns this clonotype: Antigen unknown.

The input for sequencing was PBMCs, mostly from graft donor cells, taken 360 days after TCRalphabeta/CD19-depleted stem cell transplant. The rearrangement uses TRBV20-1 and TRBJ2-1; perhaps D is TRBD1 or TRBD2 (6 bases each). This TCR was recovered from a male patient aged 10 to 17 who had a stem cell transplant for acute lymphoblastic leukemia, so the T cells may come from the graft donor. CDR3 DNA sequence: TGCAGTGCTAGAGGCAGGGGAGGAAATGAGCAGTTCTTC. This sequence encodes CSARGRGGNEQFF.